This T cell receptor beta chain was sequenced in a study of T cell changes during pregnancy in multiple sclerosis. Trimming removed 3 bases at V and 4 bases at J, with 9 bases between. The CDR3 loop spans 13 amino acids. Germline CDR1 is SGHVS and CDR2 is FQNEAQ. TCRdb's table, derived via immunoSEQ multiplex PCR, lists solely in-frame clones and lacks some. This sample has about 110,000 clones, with roughly nine tenths found just once. J is TRBJ1-2 and V is TRBV7-8, with D perhaps matching TRBD1 (6 bases). The material was peripheral blood, obtained after pregnancy. This TCR was sampled from a female donor with multiple sclerosis, enrolled in a pregnancy study. CDR3 coding DNA: TGTGCCAGCAGCTTGGGGGCTCGCTATGGCTACACCTTC. Amino acids: CASSLGARYGYTF. The variable domain in full, with the rest retrieved from reference TRBV7-8 and TRBJ1-2, is GAGVSQSPRYKVAKRGQDVALRCDPISGHVSLFWYQQALGQGPEFLTYFQNEAQLDKSGLPSDRFFAERPEGSVSTLKIQRTQQEDSAVYLCASSLGARYGYTFGSGTRLTVV.